These T cell receptor beta chains were read from a single sample in a study of cytomegalovirus exposure and HLA in healthy donors. Sequencing was performed with immunoSEQ multiplex PCR; in TCRdb, only in-frame clones are kept and a portion is missing. The sample contains about 140,000 clones, about 75% of which appear only once. The source material was PBMCs. These TCRs come from a woman aged 25-40 years in good health and CMV-seronegative. CDR3s include the opening cysteine and the closing phenylalanine or tryptophan. A D gene is named only where the DNA matches it firmly. For some rows the clone size is stated as once, few or many, or as a class when expanded; others skip it.

d_call: -
v_call: TRBV19
j_call: TRBJ2-1
clone_size: -
cdr3_nt: TGTGCCAGTGGAGACAGGAGCTCCTACAATGAGCAGTTCTTC
cdr3_aa: CASGDRSSYNEQFF

d_call: -
v_call: TRBV28
j_call: TRBJ1-2
clone_size: -
cdr3_nt: TGTGCCAGCAGTTTACTCGAGGTCCGGGACTATGGCTACACCTTC
cdr3_aa: CASSLLEVRDYGYTF

d_call: TRBD2
v_call: TRBV6-1
j_call: TRBJ2-1
clone_size: -
cdr3_nt: TGTGCCAGCAGTGAAAGTCGGGGAGCGGGAGTCAATGAGCAGTTCTTC
cdr3_aa: CASSESRGAGVNEQFF

d_call: TRBD1
v_call: TRBV5-1
j_call: TRBJ1-1
clone_size: few
cdr3_nt: TGCGCCAGCAGCGTCGCCGGGACAGGGTTATGGGGGGGTGAAGCTTTCTTT
cdr3_aa: CASSVAGTGLWGGEAFF

d_call: TRBD1
v_call: TRBV6-1
j_call: TRBJ1-1
clone_size: -
cdr3_nt: TGTGCCAGCAGTGCGACAGGGGGCAACACTGAAGCTTTCTTT
cdr3_aa: CASSATGGNTEAFF

d_call: -
v_call: TRBV2
j_call: TRBJ1-5
clone_size: -
cdr3_nt: TGTGCCAGCAGTGAAGTACCCATCCGGGCCCAGCATTTT
cdr3_aa: CASSEVPIRAQHF

d_call: -
v_call: TRBV4-1
j_call: TRBJ2-5
clone_size: -
cdr3_nt: TGCGCCAGCAGCCAAGATCGTGGGAGTGCAGGTATAGAGACCCAGTACTTC
cdr3_aa: CASSQDRGSAGIETQYF

d_call: -
v_call: TRBV29-1
j_call: TRBJ2-7
clone_size: -
cdr3_nt: TGCAGCGTTGAATTCGGGCGGGAACCGCCCTACGAGCGGTACTTC
cdr3_aa: CSVEFGREPPYERYF

d_call: TRBD1
v_call: TRBV6-1
j_call: TRBJ2-7
clone_size: -
cdr3_nt: TGTGCCAGCAGCATCCGGGACAGGGGCTACGAGCAGTACTTC
cdr3_aa: CASSIRDRGYEQYF

d_call: -
v_call: TRBV7-3
j_call: TRBJ2-1
clone_size: -
cdr3_nt: TGTGCCAGCAGCCAAAAAAGGGGGTCCATCTACAATGAGCAGTTCTTC
cdr3_aa: CASSQKRGSIYNEQFF

d_call: -
v_call: TRBV28
j_call: TRBJ2-7
clone_size: -
cdr3_nt: TGTGCCAGCAGTTTGGCAGGGGGGACCTACGAGCAGTACTTC
cdr3_aa: CASSLAGGTYEQYF

d_call: -
v_call: TRBV7-2
j_call: TRBJ1-2
clone_size: -
cdr3_nt: TGTGCCAGCAGCCCAAGCAACTATGGCTACACCTTC
cdr3_aa: CASSPSNYGYTF

d_call: -
v_call: TRBV11-2
j_call: TRBJ2-2
clone_size: -
cdr3_nt: TGTGCCAGCAGCTCACCACCGAACACCTACACCGGGGAGCTGTTTTTT
cdr3_aa: CASSSPPNTYTGELFF

d_call: TRBD1
v_call: TRBV5-1
j_call: TRBJ1-2
clone_size: -
cdr3_nt: TGCGCCAGCAGCTCCGGGACAGGGGCATCGGATGGCTACACCTTC
cdr3_aa: CASSSGTGASDGYTF

d_call: -
v_call: TRBV2
j_call: TRBJ1-6
clone_size: -
cdr3_nt: TGTGCCAGCAGAAGCCGGAGCTTCAGTGATAATTCACCCCTCCACTTT
cdr3_aa: CASRSRSFSDNSPLHF

d_call: -
v_call: TRBV21-1
j_call: TRBJ1-1
clone_size: once
cdr3_nt: TGTGCCAGCAGCAAGGGCAGGAACACTGAAGCTTTCTTT
cdr3_aa: CASSKGRNTEAFF

d_call: -
v_call: TRBV19
j_call: TRBJ2-3
clone_size: -
cdr3_nt: TGTGCCAGTGCACCCCGGGGGGCGAGCACAGATACGCAGTATTTT
cdr3_aa: CASAPRGASTDTQYF

d_call: TRBD1
v_call: TRBV9
j_call: TRBJ2-3
clone_size: -
cdr3_nt: TGTGCCAGCAGCGTAGGGGGGGGACAGGGTGGTGATACGCAGTATTTT
cdr3_aa: CASSVGGGQGGDTQYF

d_call: -
v_call: TRBV5-6
j_call: TRBJ1-2
clone_size: many
cdr3_nt: TGTGCCAGCAGGGTAACCCGGTCGGGCTATGGCTACACCTTC
cdr3_aa: CASRVTRSGYGYTF

d_call: TRBD2
v_call: TRBV7-9
j_call: TRBJ2-1
clone_size: -
cdr3_nt: TGTTCCAGCAGCTTAGCACTAGCGGGATCCTACAATGAGCAGTTCTTC
cdr3_aa: CSSSLALAGSYNEQFF

d_call: TRBD2
v_call: TRBV7-9
j_call: TRBJ2-3
clone_size: -
cdr3_nt: TGTTCCAGCAGCTCCCCCCCGGGAGCGGGGTCTCCCCGAGGGCAGTATTTT
cdr3_aa: CSSSSPPGAGSPRGQYF

d_call: -
v_call: TRBV15
j_call: TRBJ1-2
clone_size: few
cdr3_nt: TGTGCCACCAGCAGAGAAACAGGCGGCTATGGCTACACCTTC
cdr3_aa: CATSRETGGYGYTF

d_call: TRBD2
v_call: TRBV2
j_call: TRBJ2-1
clone_size: -
cdr3_nt: TGTGCCAGCAGTGATCGGCTGGGGACTAGTATAGAAAATGAGCAGTTCTTC
cdr3_aa: CASSDRLGTSIENEQFF

d_call: -
v_call: TRBV6-6
j_call: TRBJ1-1
clone_size: -
cdr3_nt: TGTGCCAGCAGTCCCCCGGACAGACCGAACACTGAAGCTTTCTTT
cdr3_aa: CASSPPDRPNTEAFF

d_call: -
v_call: TRBV14
j_call: TRBJ1-2
clone_size: -
cdr3_nt: TGTGCCAGCAGCCGAATGGACACTTCCTCCGGCTACACCTTC
cdr3_aa: CASSRMDTSSGYTF

d_call: -
v_call: TRBV5-8
j_call: TRBJ1-6
clone_size: -
cdr3_nt: TGTGCCAGCAGCACTCAGGGAAATTCACCCCTCCACTTT
cdr3_aa: CASSTQGNSPLHF

d_call: TRBD1
v_call: TRBV5-1
j_call: TRBJ1-4
clone_size: once
cdr3_nt: TGCGCCAGCAGCTTGGGACAGGGGGCTGATGTTGAAAAACTGTTTTTT
cdr3_aa: CASSLGQGADVEKLFF

d_call: TRBD1
v_call: TRBV7-9
j_call: TRBJ2-7
clone_size: few
cdr3_nt: TGTGCCAGCACTCTTGGGGACAGGGTTTCGGGGGAGCAGTACTTC
cdr3_aa: CASTLGDRVSGEQYF

d_call: TRBD1
v_call: TRBV28
j_call: TRBJ2-2
clone_size: few
cdr3_nt: TGTGCCAGCAGTTCGCCCACAGGGGGCGTCGTCCGGGAGCTGTTTTTT
cdr3_aa: CASSSPTGGVVRELFF

d_call: -
v_call: TRBV5-6
j_call: TRBJ1-1
clone_size: -
cdr3_nt: TGTGCCAGCAGCCGCAGGGGTTTTAACACTGAAGCTTTCTTT
cdr3_aa: CASSRRGFNTEAFF

d_call: -
v_call: TRBV2
j_call: TRBJ1-5
clone_size: -
cdr3_nt: TGTGCCAGCAGTGAAGGGCAGGGCGAACAGCCCCAGCATTTT
cdr3_aa: CASSEGQGEQPQHF

d_call: TRBD1
v_call: TRBV6-5
j_call: TRBJ2-5
clone_size: -
cdr3_nt: TGTGCCAGCAGTTCGGGACAGGCACTGGAGACCCAGTACTTC
cdr3_aa: CASSSGQALETQYF

d_call: -
v_call: TRBV4-1
j_call: TRBJ1-2
clone_size: -
cdr3_nt: TGCGCCAGCAGTCTCCTTGGGGGGGTTATACCCTATGGCTACACCTTC
cdr3_aa: CASSLLGGVIPYGYTF

d_call: -
v_call: TRBV4-1
j_call: TRBJ2-7
clone_size: few
cdr3_nt: TGCGCCAGCAGCCTGGGACTTTTCTACGAGCAGTACTTC
cdr3_aa: CASSLGLFYEQYF

d_call: -
v_call: TRBV5-5
j_call: TRBJ2-7
clone_size: few
cdr3_nt: TGTGCCAGCAGCTGGGGGGATACTAGGTCCTACGAGCAGTACTTC
cdr3_aa: CASSWGDTRSYEQYF

d_call: TRBD1
v_call: TRBV5-4
j_call: TRBJ1-1
clone_size: few
cdr3_nt: TGTGCCAGCAGCATAGACAGGGTTACTGAAGCTTTCTTT
cdr3_aa: CASSIDRVTEAFF

d_call: TRBD2
v_call: TRBV6-5
j_call: TRBJ2-3
clone_size: -
cdr3_nt: TGTGCCAGCACCCTTTTGGCGGGGGGCTCCGATACGCAGTATTTT
cdr3_aa: CASTLLAGGSDTQYF

d_call: TRBD2
v_call: TRBV27
j_call: TRBJ2-2
clone_size: few
cdr3_nt: TGTGCCAGCGGGGGGACTAGCGGCTCGAACACCGGGGAGCTGTTTTTT
cdr3_aa: CASGGTSGSNTGELFF

d_call: -
v_call: TRBV19
j_call: TRBJ2-6
clone_size: -
cdr3_nt: TGTGCCAGTAGTATAGAGCCCCCGTCACTTCTATCTGGGGCCAACGTCCTGACTTTC
cdr3_aa: CASSIEPPSLLSGANVLTF

d_call: -
v_call: TRBV5-1
j_call: TRBJ2-3
clone_size: -
cdr3_nt: TGCGCCAGCAGCTTGGCGGGGTCCATAGTCACAGATACGCAGTATTTT
cdr3_aa: CASSLAGSIVTDTQYF

d_call: -
v_call: TRBV25-1
j_call: TRBJ1-4
clone_size: few
cdr3_nt: TGTGCCAGCAGTGGGGGAGATGAAAAACTGTTTTTT
cdr3_aa: CASSGGDEKLFF

d_call: -
v_call: TRBV2
j_call: TRBJ2-5
clone_size: -
cdr3_nt: TGTGCCAGCAGTTTAGGGGAAAAGACCCAGTACTTC
cdr3_aa: CASSLGEKTQYF

d_call: -
v_call: TRBV5-1
j_call: TRBJ1-6
clone_size: few
cdr3_nt: TGCGCCAGCAGCTTGAGTAGCTCAGCGGGTAATTCACCCCTCCACTTT
cdr3_aa: CASSLSSSAGNSPLHF

d_call: TRBD1
v_call: TRBV6-6
j_call: TRBJ1-2
clone_size: once
cdr3_nt: TGTGCCAGCATTTTCGACAGGGGCGAAATTACTGGCTACACCTTC
cdr3_aa: CASIFDRGEITGYTF

d_call: TRBD1
v_call: TRBV6-1
j_call: TRBJ1-2
clone_size: -
cdr3_nt: TGTGCCAGCAGTTTCGGACAGGAGACGTATGGCTACACCTTC
cdr3_aa: CASSFGQETYGYTF

d_call: TRBD1
v_call: TRBV29-1
j_call: TRBJ2-1
clone_size: -
cdr3_nt: TGCAGCGTTGAAGTGGTATGGACAGGGGGCGCGTATGCCGACAATGAGCAGTTCTTC
cdr3_aa: CSVEVVWTGGAYADNEQFF

d_call: TRBD2
v_call: TRBV2
j_call: TRBJ2-1
clone_size: once
cdr3_nt: TGTGCCAGCAGTGAAATAGCTCTGGCTAGCGGGAGCGAGCAGTTCTTC
cdr3_aa: CASSEIALASGSEQFF

d_call: -
v_call: TRBV28
j_call: TRBJ1-2
clone_size: -
cdr3_nt: TGTGCCAGCAGTACGTGGACAGACGGCTACACCTTC
cdr3_aa: CASSTWTDGYTF

d_call: TRBD2
v_call: TRBV7-8
j_call: TRBJ2-1
clone_size: -
cdr3_nt: TGTGCCAGCAGCCCTCGACTAGCGGGAGGGCGAGTTGGTGAGCAGTTCTTC
cdr3_aa: CASSPRLAGGRVGEQFF

d_call: TRBD2
v_call: TRBV6-6
j_call: TRBJ2-7
clone_size: -
cdr3_nt: TGTGCCAGCAGTATAGCGGGATTCTCCTACGAGCAGTACTTC
cdr3_aa: CASSIAGFSYEQYF

d_call: -
v_call: TRBV20-1
j_call: TRBJ2-5
clone_size: -
cdr3_nt: TGCAGTGCTAGGGAGGAGACCCAGTACTTC
cdr3_aa: CSAREETQYF

d_call: TRBD2
v_call: TRBV5-1
j_call: TRBJ2-1
clone_size: -
cdr3_nt: TGCGCCAGCAGCTCAGCGGGCGGGGGGATCAATGAGCAGTTCTTC
cdr3_aa: CASSSAGGGINEQFF

d_call: TRBD1
v_call: TRBV28
j_call: TRBJ1-2
clone_size: few
cdr3_nt: TGTGCCAGCAGTTTATATGTGACAGGGGATTATGGCTACACCTTC
cdr3_aa: CASSLYVTGDYGYTF